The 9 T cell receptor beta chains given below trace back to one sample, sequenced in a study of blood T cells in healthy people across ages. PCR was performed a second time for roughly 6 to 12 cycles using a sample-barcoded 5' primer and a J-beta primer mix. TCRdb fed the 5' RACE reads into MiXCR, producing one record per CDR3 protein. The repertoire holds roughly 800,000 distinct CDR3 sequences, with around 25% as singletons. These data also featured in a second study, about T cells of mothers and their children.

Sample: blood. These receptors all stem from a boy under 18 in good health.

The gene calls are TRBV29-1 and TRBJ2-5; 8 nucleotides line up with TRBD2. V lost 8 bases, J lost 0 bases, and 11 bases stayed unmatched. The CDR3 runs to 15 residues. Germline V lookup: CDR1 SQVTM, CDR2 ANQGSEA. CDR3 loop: CSTKGGRGDQETQYF. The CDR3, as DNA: TGCAGCACAAAGGGGGGGCGGGGGGACCAAGAGACCCAGTACTTC.

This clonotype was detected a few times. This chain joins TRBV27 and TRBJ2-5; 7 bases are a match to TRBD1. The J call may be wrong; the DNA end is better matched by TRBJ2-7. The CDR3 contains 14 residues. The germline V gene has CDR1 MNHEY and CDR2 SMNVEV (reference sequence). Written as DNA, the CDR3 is TGTGCCAGCAGACACTACAGGGGAATCTACGAGCAGTACTTC. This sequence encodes CASRHYRGIYEQYF.

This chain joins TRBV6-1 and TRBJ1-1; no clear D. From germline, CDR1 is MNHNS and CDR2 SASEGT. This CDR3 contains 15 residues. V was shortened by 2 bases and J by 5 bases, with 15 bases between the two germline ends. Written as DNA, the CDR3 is TGTGCCAGCAGTGAAAGGCCACCGGTGGGGACTGAAGCTTTCTTT. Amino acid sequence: CASSERPPVGTEAFF.

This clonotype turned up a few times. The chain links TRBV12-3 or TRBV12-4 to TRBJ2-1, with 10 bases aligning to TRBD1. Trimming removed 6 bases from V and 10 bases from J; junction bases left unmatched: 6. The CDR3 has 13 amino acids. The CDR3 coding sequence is TGTGCCAGCAGCCGGGACAGGGGCCTCGAGCAGTTCTTC. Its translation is CASSRDRGLEQFF.

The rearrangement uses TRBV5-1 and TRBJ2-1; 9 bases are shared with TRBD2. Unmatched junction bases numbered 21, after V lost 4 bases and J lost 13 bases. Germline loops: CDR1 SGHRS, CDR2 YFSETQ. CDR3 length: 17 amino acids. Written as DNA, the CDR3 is TGCGCCAGCAGCCCACCCGGTCTGACTAGCGGCCAAGGGAAACAGTTCTTC. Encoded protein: CASSPPGLTSGQGKQFF.

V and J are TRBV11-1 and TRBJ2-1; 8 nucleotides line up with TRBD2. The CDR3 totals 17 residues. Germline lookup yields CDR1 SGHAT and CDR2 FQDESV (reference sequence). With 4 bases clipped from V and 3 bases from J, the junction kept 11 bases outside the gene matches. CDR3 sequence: CASSSKVRGGNYNEQFF. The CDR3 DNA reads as TGTGCCAGCAGCTCAAAAGTCCGGGGGGGCAACTACAATGAGCAGTTCTTC.

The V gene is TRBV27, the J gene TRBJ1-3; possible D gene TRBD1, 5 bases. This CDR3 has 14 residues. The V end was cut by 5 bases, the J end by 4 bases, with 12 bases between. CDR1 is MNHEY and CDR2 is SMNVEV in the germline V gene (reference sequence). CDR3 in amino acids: CASSLQGGGNTIYF. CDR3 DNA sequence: TGTGCCAGCAGTCTCCAGGGCGGCGGAAACACCATATATTTT.

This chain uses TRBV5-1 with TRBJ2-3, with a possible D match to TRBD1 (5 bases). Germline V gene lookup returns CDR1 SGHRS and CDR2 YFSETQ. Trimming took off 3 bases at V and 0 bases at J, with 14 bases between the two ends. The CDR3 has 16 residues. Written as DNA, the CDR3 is TGCGCCAGCAGCTCTTGGGGCCGAGCTAGCACAGATACGCAGTATTTT. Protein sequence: CASSSWGRASTDTQYF.

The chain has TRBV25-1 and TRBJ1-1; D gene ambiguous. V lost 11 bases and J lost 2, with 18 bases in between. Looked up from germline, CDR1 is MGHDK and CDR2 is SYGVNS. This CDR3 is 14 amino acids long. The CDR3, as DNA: TGTGCCGGAAAGGCTACAGAAGAAAACACTGAAGCTTTCTTT. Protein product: CAGKATEENTEAFF.